Listed below are T cell receptor beta chains from one sample, sequenced in a study of blood T cell repertoires in COVID-19. Profiled with immunoSEQ multiplex PCR; TCRdb holds only in-frame clones, not every one. In the table there are 60,000 to 90,000 clones, 70% to 90% of which are singletons. Sequencing used peripheral blood. Receptor source: a human donor in a cohort sampled during active COVID-19. The CDR3 runs from the conserved cysteine through the conserved F or W. A D gene is named only where the DNA matches it firmly. Expanded clones get a size class; other rows say once, few or many, or leave the size out.

D	V	size	J	DNA	CDR3
TRBD2	TRBV5-5	-	TRBJ2-5	TGTGCCAGCAGCTGGAGACTAGCGGGAGTGGGAGAGACCCAGTACTTC	CASSWRLAGVGETQYF
-	TRBV5-6	-	TRBJ1-1	TGTGCCAGCAGCCCTAGCGGTAAGGAATCGGTGAACACTGAAGCTTTCTTT	CASSPSGKESVNTEAFF
-	TRBV7-9	-	TRBJ2-1	TGTGCCAGCAGCTTAGCCCGGACTTTTACCTACAATGAGCAGTTCTTC	CASSLARTFTYNEQFF
-	TRBV27	-	TRBJ1-4	TGTGCCAGCAGTTTATCTTCCGCGGTTGAAAAACTGTTTTTT	CASSLSSAVEKLFF
-	TRBV29-1	-	TRBJ2-7	TGCAGCGTAGCTGACAGATACGAGCAGTACTTC	CSVADRYEQYF
-	TRBV29-1	-	TRBJ2-1	TGCAGCGTTATCGCGGGACGGCGGGGCAATGAGCAGTTCTTC	CSVIAGRRGNEQFF
TRBD2	TRBV5-4	-	TRBJ2-1	TGTGCCAGCAGCTTGCCTAGCGGGAGGGGGAATGAGCAGTTCTTC	CASSLPSGRGNEQFF
TRBD1	TRBV7-9	-	TRBJ1-2	TGTGCCAGCAGCTCAGGACAGGGACGCTATGGCTACACCTTC	CASSSGQGRYGYTF
-	TRBV7-9	-	TRBJ2-7	TGTGCCAGCAGCTTTCTGGGGGGTTCCTACGAGCAGTACTTC	CASSFLGGSYEQYF
TRBD1	TRBV4-1	-	TRBJ2-4	TGCGCCAGCAGCGGGATGGGACAGGGGGGATACATTCAGTACTTC	CASSGMGQGGYIQYF
-	TRBV18	-	TRBJ1-6	TGTGCCAGCTCACCACAAAGTAGCTCCTATAATTCACCCCTCCACTTT	CASSPQSSSYNSPLHF
-	TRBV4-2	-	TRBJ2-3	TGTGCCAGCAGCCAAGATAGACACACAGATACGCAGTATTTT	CASSQDRHTDTQYF
-	TRBV5-6	few	TRBJ2-3	TGTGCCAGCAGCCGGGTAACTCCAGATACGCAGTATTTT	CASSRVTPDTQYF